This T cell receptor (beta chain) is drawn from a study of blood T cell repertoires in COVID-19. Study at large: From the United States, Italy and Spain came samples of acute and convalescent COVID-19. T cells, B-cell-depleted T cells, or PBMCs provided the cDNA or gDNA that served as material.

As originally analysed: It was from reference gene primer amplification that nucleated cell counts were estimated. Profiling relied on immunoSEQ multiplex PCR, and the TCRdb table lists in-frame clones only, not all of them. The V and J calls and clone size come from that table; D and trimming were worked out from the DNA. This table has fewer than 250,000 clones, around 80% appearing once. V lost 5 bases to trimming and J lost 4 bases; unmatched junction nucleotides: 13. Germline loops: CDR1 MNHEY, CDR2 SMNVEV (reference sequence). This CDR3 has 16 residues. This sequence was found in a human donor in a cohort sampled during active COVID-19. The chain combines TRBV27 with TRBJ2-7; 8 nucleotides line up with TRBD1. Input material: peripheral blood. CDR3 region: CASSLGPPGGKYEQYF. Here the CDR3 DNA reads TGTGCCAGCAGTCTCGGTCCCCCAGGGGGCAAATACGAGCAGTACTTC.